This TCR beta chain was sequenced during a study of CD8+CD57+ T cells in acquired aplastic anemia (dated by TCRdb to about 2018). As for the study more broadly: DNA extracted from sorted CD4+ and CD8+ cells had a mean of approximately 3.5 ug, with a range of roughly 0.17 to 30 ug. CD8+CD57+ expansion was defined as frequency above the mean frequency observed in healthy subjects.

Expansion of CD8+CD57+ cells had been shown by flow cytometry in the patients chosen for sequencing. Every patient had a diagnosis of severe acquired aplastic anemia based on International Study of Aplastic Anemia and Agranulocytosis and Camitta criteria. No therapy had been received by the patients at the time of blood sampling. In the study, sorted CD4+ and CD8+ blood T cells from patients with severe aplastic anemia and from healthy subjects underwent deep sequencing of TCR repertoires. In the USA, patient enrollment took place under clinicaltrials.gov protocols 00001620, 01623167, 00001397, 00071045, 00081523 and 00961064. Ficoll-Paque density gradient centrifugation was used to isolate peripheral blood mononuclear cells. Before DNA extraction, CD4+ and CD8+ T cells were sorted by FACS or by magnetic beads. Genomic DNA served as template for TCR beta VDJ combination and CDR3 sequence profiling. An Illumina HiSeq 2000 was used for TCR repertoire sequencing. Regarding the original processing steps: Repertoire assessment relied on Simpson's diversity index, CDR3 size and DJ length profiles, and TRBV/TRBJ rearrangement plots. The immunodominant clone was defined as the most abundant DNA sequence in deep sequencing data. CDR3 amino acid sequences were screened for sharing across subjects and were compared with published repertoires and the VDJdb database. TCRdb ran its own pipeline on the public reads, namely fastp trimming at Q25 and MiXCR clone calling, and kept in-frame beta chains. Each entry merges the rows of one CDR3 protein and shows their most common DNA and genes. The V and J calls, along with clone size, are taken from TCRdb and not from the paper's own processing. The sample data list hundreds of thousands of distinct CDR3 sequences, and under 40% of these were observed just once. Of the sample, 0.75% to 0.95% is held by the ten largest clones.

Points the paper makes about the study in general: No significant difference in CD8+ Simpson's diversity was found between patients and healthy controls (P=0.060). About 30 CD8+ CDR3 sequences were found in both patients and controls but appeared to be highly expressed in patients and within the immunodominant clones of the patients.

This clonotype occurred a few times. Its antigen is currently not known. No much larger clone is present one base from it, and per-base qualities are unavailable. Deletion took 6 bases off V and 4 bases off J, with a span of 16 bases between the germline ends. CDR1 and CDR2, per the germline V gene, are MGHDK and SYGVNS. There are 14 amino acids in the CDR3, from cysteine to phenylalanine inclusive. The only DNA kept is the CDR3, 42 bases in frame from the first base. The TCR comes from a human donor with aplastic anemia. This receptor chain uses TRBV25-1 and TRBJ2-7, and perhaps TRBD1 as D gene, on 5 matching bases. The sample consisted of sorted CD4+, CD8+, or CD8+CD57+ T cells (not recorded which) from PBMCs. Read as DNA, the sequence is TGTGCCAGCAGCCAAGGGGCCAGCGAGTACGAGCAGTACTTC. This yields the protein CASSQGASEYEQYF.